The rows below give T cell receptor beta chains drawn from one sample of a study of graft-versus-host responses after intestinal transplantation. These receptors lack a known antigen. Some clones are missing from TCRdb's copy, which holds only in-frame ones; the method was immunoSEQ multiplex PCR. The sample records roughly 130,000 clones, around 90% being singletons. The sample was unstimulated CD4+ T cells sorted from spleen or lymph node cells, taken before intestinal transplant. Receptors originate from a human donor who received an intestinal transplant. Both conserved end residues are part of each CDR3. The order of the fields is V gene, D gene, clone size, CDR3 length, J gene, CDR3 protein, CDR3 DNA. D genes are given only for firm matches. A clone size is listed for some rows: how often the clone was seen (once, few, many), or a class if it is expanded.

>TRBV9|NA|NA|16|TRBJ2-7
CASSVNEGRGYDEQYF
TGTGCCAGCAGCGTAAATGAGGGGAGAGGATACGACGAGCAGTACTTC
>TRBV5-4|NA|NA|14|TRBJ2-1
CASSLASTHNEQFF
TGTGCCAGCAGCTTGGCCAGCACCCACAATGAGCAGTTCTTC
>TRBV7-3|NA|NA|14|TRBJ2-2
CASSLDGYGGELFF
TGTGCCAGCAGCTTAGACGGCTACGGCGGGGAGCTGTTTTTT
>TRBV14|NA|NA|13|TRBJ2-7
CASSQELQYEQYF
TGTGCCAGCAGCCAAGAATTACAGTACGAGCAGTACTTC
>TRBV4-3|NA|NA|14|TRBJ1-5
CASSQGLFNQPQHF
TGCGCCAGCAGCCAAGGGTTATTCAATCAGCCCCAGCATTTT
>TRBV5-1|TRBD2|NA|16|TRBJ2-3
CASSFGLAGPTDTQYF
TGCGCCAGCAGCTTCGGACTAGCGGGCCCCACAGATACGCAGTATTTT
>TRBV14|NA|NA|14|TRBJ2-1
CASSLLSGYNEQFF
TGTGCCAGCAGCCTCCTTAGCGGTTACAATGAGCAGTTCTTC
>TRBV30|NA|NA|13|TRBJ2-7
CAWDQGLAYEQYF
TGTGCCTGGGATCAGGGTTTGGCCTACGAGCAGTACTTC
>TRBV19|NA|NA|14|TRBJ1-4
CASSNRDWDEKLFF
TGTGCCAGTAGTAACAGGGATTGGGATGAAAAACTGTTTTTT
>TRBV28|TRBD1|NA|15|TRBJ1-4
CASSHPTGSNEKLFF
TGTGCCAGCAGCCACCCGACAGGGAGTAATGAAAAACTGTTTTTT
>TRBV14|TRBD2|NA|15|TRBJ2-1
CASSNPGLVYNEQFF
TGTGCCAGCAGCAACCCGGGACTAGTGTACAATGAGCAGTTCTTC
>TRBV30|TRBD1|NA|12|TRBJ1-2
CASLRGRDGYTF
TGTGCCTCGCTCAGGGGGCGCGATGGCTACACCTTC
>TRBV2|NA|NA|14|TRBJ2-5
CASSERGYQETQYF
TGTGCCAGCAGTGAACGAGGGTACCAAGAGACCCAGTACTTC
>TRBV6-6|TRBD2|few|14|TRBJ2-5
CASSYGGGVETQYF
TGTGCCAGCAGTTACGGGGGGGGAGTGGAGACCCAGTACTTC
>TRBV6-6|NA|NA|14|TRBJ2-7
CASSLAYKLYEQYF
TGTGCCAGCAGTTTGGCCTACAAATTGTACGAGCAGTACTTC
>TRBV18|NA|NA|17|TRBJ2-2
CASSPPTGLGNTGELFF
TGTGCCAGCTCACCACCTACAGGTTTAGGGAACACCGGGGAGCTGTTTTTT
>TRBV27|NA|NA|11|TRBJ1-1
CASSSKTEAFF
TGTGCCAGCAGTTCTAAAACTGAAGCTTTCTTT
>TRBV11-2|NA|NA|18|TRBJ1-2
CASSSRGGGLSGHYGYTF
TGTGCCAGCAGCTCAAGGGGGGGTGGCCTATCGGGCCACTATGGCTACACCTTC
>TRBV6-6|NA|NA|14|TRBJ1-4
CASSPDSYNEKLFF
TGTGCCAGCAGTCCAGACAGCTATAATGAAAAACTGTTTTTT
>TRBV6-5|NA|few|14|TRBJ1-4
CASGGPGANEKLFF
TGTGCCAGCGGGGGGCCCGGGGCTAATGAAAAACTGTTTTTT
>TRBV11-2|NA|NA|14|TRBJ2-7
CASSLDRTVGEQYF
TGTGCCAGCAGCTTAGACCGGACAGTCGGGGAGCAGTACTTC
>TRBV5-1|NA|NA|15|TRBJ2-5
CASSLGPTGQETQYF
TGCGCCAGCAGCTTGGGACCGACGGGACAAGAGACCCAGTACTTC
>TRBV21-1|NA|NA|16|TRBJ1-5
CASSKWHREGSQPQHF
TGTGCCAGCAGCAAATGGCACAGGGAGGGGAGTCAGCCCCAGCATTTT
>TRBV7-3|NA|NA|14|TRBJ2-2
CASSLVQGTGELFF
TGTGCCAGCAGCTTAGTCCAGGGCACCGGGGAGCTGTTTTTT
>TRBV6-5|NA|NA|16|TRBJ1-2
CASSSPRTARGGGYTF
TGTGCCAGCAGTTCCCCCCGGACAGCCAGAGGTGGTGGCTACACCTTC
>TRBV4-2|NA|once|21|TRBJ1-5
CASSQDLDAAGKRVGNQPQHF
TGTGCCAGCAGCCAAGATCTTGACGCGGCAGGGAAGAGGGTAGGCAATCAGCCCCAGCATTTT
>TRBV15|TRBD2|once|20|TRBJ2-3
CATSRGWVGLAGGRADTQYF
TGTGCCACCAGCAGAGGTTGGGTAGGACTAGCGGGAGGGCGAGCAGATACGCAGTATTTT
>TRBV2|TRBD2|NA|14|TRBJ2-1
CASKLGLAGLEQFF
TGTGCCAGCAAATTGGGACTAGCGGGACTCGAGCAGTTCTTC
>TRBV11-1|NA|few|15|TRBJ1-3
CASSLESGLTDTIYF
TGTGCCAGCAGCTTAGAATCGGGACTCACGGACACCATATATTTT
>TRBV7-2|NA|NA|17|TRBJ1-2
CASSLYRTIQSNYGYTF
TGTGCCAGCAGCTTATACAGGACAATACAGAGTAACTATGGCTACACCTTC
>TRBV19|TRBD1|NA|13|TRBJ2-7
CASSIGTAYEQYF
TGTGCCAGTAGTATTGGGACAGCCTACGAGCAGTACTTC
>TRBV7-3|NA|NA|14|TRBJ2-3
CASSLGRNRDTQYF
TGTGCCAGCAGCTTAGGGCGGAACCGAGATACGCAGTATTTT
>TRBV7-6|TRBD1|NA|15|TRBJ2-7
CASGGQGNLGYEQYF
TGTGCCAGCGGCGGACAGGGGAATTTGGGGTACGAGCAGTACTTT
>TRBV6-1|TRBD1|once|14|TRBJ1-1
CASSVSGGNTEAFF
TGTGCCAGCAGTGTCTCAGGGGGGAACACTGAAGCTTTCTTT
>TRBV5-4|NA|NA|14|TRBJ2-5
CASSLWGPSETQYF
TGTGCCAGCAGCTTGTGGGGCCCTAGTGAGACCCAGTACTTC
>TRBV6-5|NA|NA|11|TRBJ1-1
CASSRESEAFF
TGTGCCAGCAGTCGAGAATCTGAAGCTTTCTTT
>TRBV29-1|NA|NA|11|TRBJ2-3
CSVRLTDTQYF
TGCAGCGTCAGGCTCACAGATACGCAGTATTTT
>TRBV5-1|TRBD2|NA|17|TRBJ2-2
CASSLGTSGLNTGELFF
TGCGCCAGCAGCTTGGGGACTAGCGGTTTGAACACCGGGGAGCTGTTTTTT
>TRBV5-1|TRBD1|NA|13|TRBJ1-3
CASSRTGGNTIYF
TGCGCCAGCAGCCGGACAGGGGGAAACACCATATATTTT
>TRBV6-6|NA|few|12|TRBJ1-3
CASSPGGYTIYF
TGTGCCAGCAGCCCTGGGGGGTATACCATATATTTT
>TRBV18|NA|NA|17|TRBJ1-5
CASSPLPTGRSNQPQHF
TGTGCCAGCTCACCGCTCCCGACAGGCCGTAGCAATCAGCCCCAGCATTTT
>TRBV30|TRBD1|NA|13|TRBJ1-1
CAWSPGQPNEAFF
TGTGCCTGGAGCCCGGGACAGCCCAATGAAGCTTTCTTT
>TRBV19|TRBD1|NA|16|TRBJ2-1
CASSKGTGGHYNEQFF
TGTGCCAGTAGTAAAGGGACAGGGGGCCACTACAATGAGCAGTTCTTC
>TRBV5-1|NA|NA|14|TRBJ2-7
CASSYRQDPYEQYF
TGCGCCAGCAGCTACAGACAGGACCCCTACGAGCAGTACTTC
>TRBV6-1|TRBD2|once|15|TRBJ2-3
CASSLSGGPPDTQYF
TGTGCCAGTTCACTTTCGGGAGGGCCACCAGATACGCAGTATTTT
>TRBV28|NA|NA|16|TRBJ1-2
CASSLFPRQANYGYTF
TGTGCCAGCAGTTTATTTCCTCGACAGGCTAACTATGGCTACACCTTC
>TRBV5-5|TRBD1|NA|14|TRBJ1-5
CASSARTGDQPQHF
TGTGCCAGCAGCGCAAGGACAGGGGATCAGCCCCAGCATTTT
>TRBV28|NA|NA|14|TRBJ2-5
CASTPLGIQETQYF
TGTGCCAGCACCCCCCTGGGTATTCAGGAGACCCAGTACTTC